This TCR beta chain was observed in a study of cytomegalovirus exposure and HLA in healthy donors. Regarding this clone: Its target is not known. Other DNA variants within this sample encode the same CDR3.

The study ran its PCR with 60 Vbeta and 13 Jbeta primers. Sequenced by immunoSEQ multiplex PCR; TCRdb stores in-frame clones only, minus some. The sample has roughly 98,000 clones; around 80% are singletons. Findings and limits, study-wide: A cluster of highly shared sequence variants was likely a sequencing artifact. A previous analysis found most TCR beta V segments productive roughly 87% or roughly 30% of the time. Analyses of presence/absence relied on an assumption of roughly uniform sequencing depth across donors.

Per the germline V gene, CDR1 is SNHLY and CDR2 is FYNNEI. V was pared by 10 bases and J by 5 bases, with 8 bases of the junction left unmatched. The CDR3 is 14 amino acids. This clonotype was sampled from a young man in good health and CMV-seropositive. The chain is built from TRBV2 and TRBJ1-6; 7 positions agree with TRBD1. The sequenced sample was PBMCs. CDR3: CATRQGNNNSPLHF. The CDR3 region has the DNA TGTGCCACCCGACAGGGTAACAATAATTCACCCCTCCACTTT.